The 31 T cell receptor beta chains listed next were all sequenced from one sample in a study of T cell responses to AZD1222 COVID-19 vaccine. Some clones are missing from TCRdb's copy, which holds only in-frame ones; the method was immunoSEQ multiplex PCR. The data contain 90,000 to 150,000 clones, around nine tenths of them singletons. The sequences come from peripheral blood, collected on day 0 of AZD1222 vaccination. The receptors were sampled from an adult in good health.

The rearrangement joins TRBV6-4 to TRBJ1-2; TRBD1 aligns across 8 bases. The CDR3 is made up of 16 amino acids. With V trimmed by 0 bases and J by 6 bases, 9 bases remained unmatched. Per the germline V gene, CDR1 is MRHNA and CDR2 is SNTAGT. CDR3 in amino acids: CASSDSSGQGGHGYTF. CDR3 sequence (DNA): TGTGCCAGCAGTGACTCGTCCGGACAGGGCGGACATGGCTACACCTTC.

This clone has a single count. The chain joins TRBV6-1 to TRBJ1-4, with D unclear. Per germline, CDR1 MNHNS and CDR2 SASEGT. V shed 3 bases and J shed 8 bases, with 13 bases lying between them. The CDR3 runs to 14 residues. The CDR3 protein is CASSDYREGEKLFF. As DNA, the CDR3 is TGTGCCAGCAGTGATTACCGGGAGGGAGAAAAACTGTTTTTT.

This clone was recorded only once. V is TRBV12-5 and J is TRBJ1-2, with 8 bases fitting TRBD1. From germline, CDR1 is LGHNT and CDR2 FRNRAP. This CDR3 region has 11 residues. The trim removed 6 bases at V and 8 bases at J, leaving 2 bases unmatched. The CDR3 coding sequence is TGTGCTAGTGGCACAGGGGGAGGCTACACCTTC. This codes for CASGTGGGYTF.

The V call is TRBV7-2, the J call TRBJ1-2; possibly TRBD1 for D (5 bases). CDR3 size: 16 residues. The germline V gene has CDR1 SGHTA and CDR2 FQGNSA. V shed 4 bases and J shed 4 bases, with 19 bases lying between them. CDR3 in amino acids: CASSSRAKGRSYGYTF. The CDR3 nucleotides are TGTGCCAGCAGCTCCCGCGCGAAGGGGCGGAGCTATGGCTACACCTTC.

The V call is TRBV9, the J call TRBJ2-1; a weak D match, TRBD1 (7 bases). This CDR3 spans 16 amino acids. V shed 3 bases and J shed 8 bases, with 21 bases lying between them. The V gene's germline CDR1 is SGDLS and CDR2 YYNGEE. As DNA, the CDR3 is TGTGCCAGCAGCGAAAAGTGGGGCAGGGGGGTCGATGAGCAGTTCTTC. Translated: CASSEKWGRGVDEQFF.

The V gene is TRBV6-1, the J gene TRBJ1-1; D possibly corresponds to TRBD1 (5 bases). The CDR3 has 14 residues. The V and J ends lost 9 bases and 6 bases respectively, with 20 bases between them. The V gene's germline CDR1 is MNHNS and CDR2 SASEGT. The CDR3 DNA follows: TGTGCCAGTCTCAGTACAACAGGTAAATCTGAAGCTTTCTTT. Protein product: CASLSTTGKSEAFF.

In nucleotides, the CDR3 is TGTGCCAGCAGTTACTCCAGGGGCAGGGGAAGTCAGCCCCAGCATTTT. Residues: CASSYSRGRGSQPQHF. The chain employs TRBV6-2 or TRBV6-3 and TRBJ1-5; TRBD1 is a possible D gene (6 bases). The CDR3 has 16 residues. Trimming removed 0 bases at V and 6 bases at J, with 15 bases between. Germline CDR1 is MNHEY and CDR2 is SVGEGT.

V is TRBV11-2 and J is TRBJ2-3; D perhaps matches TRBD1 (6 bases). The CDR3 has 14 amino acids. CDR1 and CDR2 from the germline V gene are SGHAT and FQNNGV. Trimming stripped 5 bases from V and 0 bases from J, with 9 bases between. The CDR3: CASSQGQSTDTQYF. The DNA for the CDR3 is TGTGCCAGCAGCCAGGGACAAAGCACAGATACGCAGTATTTT.

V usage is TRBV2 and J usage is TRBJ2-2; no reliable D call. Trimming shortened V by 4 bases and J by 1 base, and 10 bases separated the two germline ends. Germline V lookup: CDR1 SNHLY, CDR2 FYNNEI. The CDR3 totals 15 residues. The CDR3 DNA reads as TGTGCCAGCAGTGCTGCCATTTGGAACACCGGGGAGCTGTTTTTT. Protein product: CASSAAIWNTGELFF.

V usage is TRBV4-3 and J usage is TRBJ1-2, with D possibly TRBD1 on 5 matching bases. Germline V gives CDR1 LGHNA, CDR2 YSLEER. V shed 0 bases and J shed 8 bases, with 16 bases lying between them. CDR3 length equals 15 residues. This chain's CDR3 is CASSQDIVRANGYTF. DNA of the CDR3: TGCGCCAGCAGCCAAGATATAGTCAGGGCCAACGGCTACACCTTC.

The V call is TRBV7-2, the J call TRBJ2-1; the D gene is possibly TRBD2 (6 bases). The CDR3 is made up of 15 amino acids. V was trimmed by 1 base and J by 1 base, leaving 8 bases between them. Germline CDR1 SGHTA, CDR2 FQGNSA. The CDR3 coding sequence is TGTGCCAGCAGCTTAGACCGGGGGTCCTACAATGAGCAGTTCTTC. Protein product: CASSLDRGSYNEQFF.

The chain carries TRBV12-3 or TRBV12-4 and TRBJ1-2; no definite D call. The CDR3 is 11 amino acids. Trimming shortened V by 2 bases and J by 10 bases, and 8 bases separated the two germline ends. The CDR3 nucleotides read TGTGCCAGCAGTTTACCCCAGGCCTACACCTTC. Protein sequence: CASSLPQAYTF.

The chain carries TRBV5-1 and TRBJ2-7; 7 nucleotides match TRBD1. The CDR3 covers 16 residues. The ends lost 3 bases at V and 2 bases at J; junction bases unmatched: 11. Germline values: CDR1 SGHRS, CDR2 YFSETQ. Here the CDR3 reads CASSSSLTGKAYEQYF. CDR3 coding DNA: TGCGCCAGCAGCTCCTCTCTGACAGGGAAAGCCTACGAGCAGTACTTC. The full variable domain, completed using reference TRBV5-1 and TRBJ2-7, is KAGVTQTPRYLIKTRGQQVTLSCSPISGHRSVSWYQQTPGQGLQFLFEYFSETQRNKGNFPGRFSGRQFSNSRSEMNVSTLELGDSALYLCASSSSLTGKAYEQYFGPGTRLTVT.

In nucleotides, the CDR3 is TGTGCCAGCAGTTCCCTGGGCTGGGACAATCAGCCCCAGCATTTT. It yields the protein CASSSLGWDNQPQHF. The chain recombines TRBV6-5 with TRBJ1-5; no reliable D call. Trimming shortened V by 4 bases and J by 3 bases, and 13 bases separated the two germline ends. CDR1 is MNHEY, CDR2 SVGAGI, per germline. This CDR3 is built from 15 residues.

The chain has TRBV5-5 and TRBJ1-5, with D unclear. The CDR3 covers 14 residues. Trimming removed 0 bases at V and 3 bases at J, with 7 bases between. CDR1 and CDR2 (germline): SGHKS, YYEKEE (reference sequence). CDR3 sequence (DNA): TGTGCCAGCAGCTTGGGAGATGACAATCAGCCCCAGCATTTT. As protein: CASSLGDDNQPQHF.

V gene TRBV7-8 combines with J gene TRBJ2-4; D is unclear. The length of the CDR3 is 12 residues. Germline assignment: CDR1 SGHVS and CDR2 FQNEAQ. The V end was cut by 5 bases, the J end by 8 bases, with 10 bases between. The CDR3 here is CASSPPLDIQYF. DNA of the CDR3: TGTGCCAGCAGCCCCCCTTTGGACATTCAGTACTTC.

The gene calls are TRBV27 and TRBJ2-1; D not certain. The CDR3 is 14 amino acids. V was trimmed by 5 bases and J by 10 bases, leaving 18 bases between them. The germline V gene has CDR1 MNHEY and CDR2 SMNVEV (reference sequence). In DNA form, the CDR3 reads TGTGCCAGCAGTAGTCTGAGCCAAGGGTCGGAGCAGTTCTTC. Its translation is CASSSLSQGSEQFF.

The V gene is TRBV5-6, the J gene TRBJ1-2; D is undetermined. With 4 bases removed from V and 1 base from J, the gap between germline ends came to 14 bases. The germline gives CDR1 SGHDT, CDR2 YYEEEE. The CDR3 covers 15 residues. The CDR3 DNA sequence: TGTGCCAGCAGCCCAGACATCCAGTTTAACTATGGCTACACCTTC. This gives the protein CASSPDIQFNYGYTF.

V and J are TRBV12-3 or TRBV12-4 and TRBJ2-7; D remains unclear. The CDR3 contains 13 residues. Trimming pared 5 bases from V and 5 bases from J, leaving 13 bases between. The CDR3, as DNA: TGTGCCAGCAGTCTGTCGCGCCCGCACGAGCAGTACTTC. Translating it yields CASSLSRPHEQYF.

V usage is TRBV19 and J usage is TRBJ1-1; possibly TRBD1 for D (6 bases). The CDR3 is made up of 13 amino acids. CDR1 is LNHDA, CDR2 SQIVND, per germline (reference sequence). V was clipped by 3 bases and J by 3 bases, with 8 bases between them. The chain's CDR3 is CASSITGYTEAFF. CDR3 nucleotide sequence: TGTGCCAGTAGTATCACAGGGTACACTGAAGCTTTCTTT.

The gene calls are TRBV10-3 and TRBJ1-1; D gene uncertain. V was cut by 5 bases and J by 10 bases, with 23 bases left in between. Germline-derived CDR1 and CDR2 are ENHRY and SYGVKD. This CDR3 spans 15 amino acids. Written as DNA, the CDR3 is TGTGCCATCAGTAGTCCAGACCTTAGTAGGGTTGGAGCTTTCTTT. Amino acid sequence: CAISSPDLSRVGAFF.

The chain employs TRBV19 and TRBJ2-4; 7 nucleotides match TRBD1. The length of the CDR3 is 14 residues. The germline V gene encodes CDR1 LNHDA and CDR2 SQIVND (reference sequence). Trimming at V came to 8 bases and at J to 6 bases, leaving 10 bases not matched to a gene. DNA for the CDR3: TGTGCCAGTGCTCCGGACAGGAACCGAAACATTCAGTACTTC. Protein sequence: CASAPDRNRNIQYF.

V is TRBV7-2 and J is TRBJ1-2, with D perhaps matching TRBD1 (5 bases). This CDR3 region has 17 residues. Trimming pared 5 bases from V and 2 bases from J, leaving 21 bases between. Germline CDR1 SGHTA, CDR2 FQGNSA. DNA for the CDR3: TGTGCCAGCAGCCTACTGGCAGGGCCCGCAGCAAACTATGGCTACACCTTC. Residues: CASSLLAGPAANYGYTF.

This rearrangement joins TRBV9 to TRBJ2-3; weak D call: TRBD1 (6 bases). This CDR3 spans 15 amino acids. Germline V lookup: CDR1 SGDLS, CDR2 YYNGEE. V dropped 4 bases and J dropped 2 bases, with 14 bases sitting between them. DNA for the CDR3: TGTGCCAGCAGCCCGAGGGCAGGGGTCACAGATACGCAGTATTTT. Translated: CASSPRAGVTDTQYF.

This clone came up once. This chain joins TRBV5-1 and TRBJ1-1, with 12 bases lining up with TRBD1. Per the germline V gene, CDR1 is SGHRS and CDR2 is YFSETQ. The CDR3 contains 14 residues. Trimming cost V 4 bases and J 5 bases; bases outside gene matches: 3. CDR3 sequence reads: CASSAGQGATEAFF. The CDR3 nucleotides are TGCGCCAGCAGCGCGGGACAGGGGGCTACTGAAGCTTTCTTT.

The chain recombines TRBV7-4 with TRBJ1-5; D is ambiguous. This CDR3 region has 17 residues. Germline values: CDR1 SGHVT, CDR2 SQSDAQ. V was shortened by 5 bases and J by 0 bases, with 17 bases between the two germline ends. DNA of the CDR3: TGTGCCAGCAGCCTCCCTAATTGGGCATATAGCAATCAGCCCCAGCATTTT. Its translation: CASSLPNWAYSNQPQHF. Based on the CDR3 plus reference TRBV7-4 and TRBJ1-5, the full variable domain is GAGVSQSPRYKVAKRGRDVALRCDSISGHVTLYWYRQTLGQGSEVLTYSQSDAQRDKSGRPSGRFSAERPERSVSTLKIQRTEQGDSAVYLCASSLPNWAYSNQPQHFGDGTRLSIL.

The CDR3 here is CASSWGFSGNTIYF. CDR3 nucleotide sequence: TGTGCCAGCAGCTGGGGGTTCTCTGGAAACACCATATATTTT. The rearrangement joins TRBV5-6 to TRBJ1-3, with TRBD1 as a possible D gene (5 bases). Between the trimmed V and J ends, which lost 3 bases and 0 bases, there was a span of 7 bases. This CDR3 has 14 amino acids. CDR1 is SGHDT and CDR2 is YYEEEE in the germline V gene.

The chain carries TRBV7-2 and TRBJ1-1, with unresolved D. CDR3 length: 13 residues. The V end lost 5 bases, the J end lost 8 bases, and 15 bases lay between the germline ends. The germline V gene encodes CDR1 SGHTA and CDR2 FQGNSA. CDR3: CASSQFGPREAFF. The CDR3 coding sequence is TGTGCCAGCAGCCAGTTTGGGCCTAGGGAAGCTTTCTTT.

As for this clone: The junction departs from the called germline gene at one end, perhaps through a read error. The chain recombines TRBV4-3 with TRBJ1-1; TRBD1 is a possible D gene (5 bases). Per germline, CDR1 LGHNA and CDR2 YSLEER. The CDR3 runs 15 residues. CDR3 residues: CAGSQELGLNTEAFF. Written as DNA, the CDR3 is TGCGCCGGCAGCCAAGAGTTGGGGCTGAACACTGAAGCTTTCTTT.

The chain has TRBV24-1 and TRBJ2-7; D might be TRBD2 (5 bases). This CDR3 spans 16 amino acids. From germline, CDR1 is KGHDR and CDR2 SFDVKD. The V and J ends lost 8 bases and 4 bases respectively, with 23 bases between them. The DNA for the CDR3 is TGTGCCACCATTAGCTTTACCGGGAAAACTTGTTACGAGCAGTACTTC. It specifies CATISFTGKTCYEQYF.

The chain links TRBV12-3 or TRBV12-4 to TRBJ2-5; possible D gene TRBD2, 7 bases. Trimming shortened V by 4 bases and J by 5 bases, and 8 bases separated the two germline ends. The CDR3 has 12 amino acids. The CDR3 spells CASSSGGETQYF. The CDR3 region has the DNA TGTGCCAGCAGTTCGGGGGGCGAGACCCAGTACTTC.